This T cell receptor beta chain was obtained from a study of blood T cell repertoires in COVID-19. Study details: Donors of Cohort 3 who recovered were those that had two negative PCRs, clearance, or symptom resolution.

Clones were read by immunoSEQ multiplex PCR, and TCRdb kept only the in-frame ones, dropping some. The sample lists approximately 240,000 clones, roughly 90% occurring once. The CDR3 length is 16 residues. CDR1 and CDR2 (germline): SQVTM, ANQGSEA. Trimming shortened V by 2 bases and J by 3 bases, and 17 bases separated the two germline ends. Participant-reported clinical history was the basis for cohort assignment. The source of this sequence is a woman aged 50 to 60 in a cohort exposed to, infected with or recovered from COVID-19 (not recorded which). V is TRBV29-1 and J is TRBJ1-3; tentative D call: TRBD1 (6 bases). Material: PBMCs or T cells enriched from blood (not recorded which). CDR3 nucleotides: TGCAGCGTTGAAACAATCACAGGGAATAGTGGAAACACCATATATTTT. It specifies CSVETITGNSGNTIYF. The whole variable domain, filled in from reference TRBV29-1 and TRBJ1-3, reads SAVISQKPSRDICQRGTSLTIQCQVDSQVTMMFWYRQQPGQSLTLIATANQGSEATYESGFVIDKFPISRPNLTFSTLTVSNMSPEDSSIYLCSVETITGNSGNTIYFGEGSWLTVV.